Listed here is a single T cell receptor beta chain. Sample-barcoded 5' priming and a J-beta primer mix drove a second PCR of roughly 7 to 11 cycles. Each of the samples gave a minimum of 2.5 million paired-end reads that contained CDR3. Each CDR3 protein gets one entry after TCRdb re-called the 5' RACE reads with MiXCR. Among roughly 900,000 distinct CDR3 sequences, approximately 49% were seen once, and the ten largest hold over 10%. Germline V gene data show CDR1 as MGHRA and CDR2 as YSYEKL. The CDR3 spans 16 residues. Trimming cost V 3 bases and J 2 bases; bases outside gene matches: 5. This record belongs to a study of blood T cells in healthy people across ages. Donor samples were obtained from healthy Caucasian individuals from Russia, aged roughly 6 to 95.

The genes are TRBV4-1 and TRBJ2-5, with 11 bases lining up with TRBD1. Material for sequencing was blood. The receptor was derived from a young man in good health. In DNA form, the CDR3 reads TGCGCCAGCAGCCATGGACAGGGGGCTTGGCAAGAGACCCAGTACTTC. Its translation is CASSHGQGAWQETQYF.